These 5 T cell receptor beta chains were all obtained from the same sample, sequenced in a study of neurological immune-mediated disorders. TCRdb ran MiXCR on the 5' RACE reads and lists one entry per CDR3 protein. The data hold about 55,000 distinct CDR3 sequences, with about 24% observed a single time. The time point was: technical triplicate 2. Sequenced input: PBMCs. The receptors stem from a man in his 60s with HTLV-1-associated myelopathy (HAM/TSP).

This clonotype has only one observation. This chain links TRBV20-1 with TRBJ1-4, with TRBD1 matching 8 bases. Germline-derived CDR1 and CDR2 are DFQATT and SNEGSKA (reference sequence). V lost 5 bases to trimming and J lost 5 bases; unmatched junction nucleotides: 4. CDR3 length: 13 residues. The CDR3 bases are TGCAGTGCTGACGGGGACAGGAATGAAAAACTGTTTTTT. It specifies CSADGDRNEKLFF.

Written as DNA, the CDR3 is TGTGCCAGCAGTCGGTCCCCGGCCGAAAAACTGTTTTTT. It translates to CASSRSPAEKLFF. The chain employs TRBV12-3 or TRBV12-4 and TRBJ1-4; D remains ambiguous. Trimming stripped 5 bases from V and 8 bases from J, with 12 bases between. The CDR3 is 13 amino acids.

In this sample, this clonotype turned up many times. The chain carries TRBV29-1 and TRBJ2-3; D not certain. CDR3 length: 12 residues. V was pared by 4 bases and J by 4 bases, with 9 bases between. In germline, CDR1 is SQVTM, CDR2 ANQGSEA. CDR3 nucleotide sequence: TGCAGCGTTGCAGACGGCTCAGATACGCAGTATTTT. This encodes CSVADGSDTQYF.

The genes are TRBV19 and TRBJ1-2; no firm D call. The CDR3 totals 14 residues. V was trimmed by 5 bases and J by 5 bases, leaving 15 bases between them. CDR1 and CDR2 (germline): LNHDA, SQIVND (reference sequence). CDR3 residues: CASSPPHPIYGYTF. In DNA form, the CDR3 reads TGTGCCAGTAGTCCACCCCATCCCATTTATGGCTACACCTTC.

This chain joins TRBV7-2 and TRBJ2-5; D remains unclear. The germline V gene encodes CDR1 SGHTA and CDR2 FQGNSA. The ends were cut back, 1 base at V and 5 bases at J, with 8 bases in the middle. The CDR3 runs 13 residues. The CDR3 DNA is TGTGCCAGCAGCTTAGGTCAAACCGAGACCCAGTACTTC. This sequence encodes CASSLGQTETQYF.